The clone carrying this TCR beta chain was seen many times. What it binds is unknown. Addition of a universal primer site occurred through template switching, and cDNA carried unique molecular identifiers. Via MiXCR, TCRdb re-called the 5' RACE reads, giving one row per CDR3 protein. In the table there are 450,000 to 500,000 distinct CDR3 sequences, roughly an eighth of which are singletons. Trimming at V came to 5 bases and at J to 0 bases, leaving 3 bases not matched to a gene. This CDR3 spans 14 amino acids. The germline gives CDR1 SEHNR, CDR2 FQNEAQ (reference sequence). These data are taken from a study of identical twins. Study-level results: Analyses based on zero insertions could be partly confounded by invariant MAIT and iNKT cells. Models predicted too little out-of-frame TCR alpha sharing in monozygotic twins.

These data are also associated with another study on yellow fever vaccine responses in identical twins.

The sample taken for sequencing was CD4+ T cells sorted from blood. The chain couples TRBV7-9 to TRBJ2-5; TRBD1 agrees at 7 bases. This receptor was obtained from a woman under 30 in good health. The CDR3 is CASSTGEYQETQYF. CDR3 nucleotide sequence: TGTGCCAGCAGCACAGGGGAATACCAAGAGACCCAGTACTTC. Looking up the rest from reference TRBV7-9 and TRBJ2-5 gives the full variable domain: DTGVSQNPRHKITKRGQNVTFRCDPISEHNRLYWYRQTLGQGPEFLTYFQNEAQLEKSRLLSDRFSAERPKGSFSTLEIQRTEQGDSAMYLCASSTGEYQETQYFGPGTRLLVL.